Listed here is a single T cell receptor (beta chain). This CDR3 comprises 12 residues. Trimming removed 9 bases from V and 1 base from J, with 10 bases in between. CDR1 is SNHLY, CDR2 FYNNEI, per germline. In the original processing: Amplification of reference gene primers provided the estimated nucleated cell counts. TCRdb's table, derived via immunoSEQ multiplex PCR, lists solely in-frame clones and lacks some. From that table come the V and J calls and clone size; the DNA was used to work out D and trimming. The data show roughly 430,000 clones, roughly 90% seen once. This sample stems from a study of blood T cell repertoires in COVID-19. The study drew participants aged about 18 to 89 years from some 24 US areas.

The genes are TRBV2 and TRBJ2-7; a possible D gene is TRBD1 (5 bases). Sequencing was carried out using PBMCs or T cells enriched from blood (not recorded which). The TCR sequence derives from a woman in her thirties or forties with acute COVID-19. CDR3 sequence: CASLQASYEQYF. The DNA for the CDR3 is TGTGCCAGTTTACAGGCATCCTACGAGCAGTACTTC.